This section outlines one T cell receptor beta chain sequence together with its context. The antigen remains unidentified. Trimming shortened V by 4 bases and J by 5 bases, and 16 bases separated the two germline ends. Germline CDR1 is SGHKS and CDR2 is YYEKEE (reference sequence). There are 14 residues in the CDR3. 13 Jbeta primers and 60 Vbeta primers were used for the PCR. TCRdb's copy holds only in-frame clones and misses some; the assay was immunoSEQ multiplex PCR. This table holds over 150,000 clones, around 75% found once. This specimen comes from a study of cytomegalovirus exposure and HLA in healthy donors. General study findings and limits: A later analysis linked 15,000 to 20,000 TCR beta sequences to HLA alleles at 0.05 false discovery rate. Donors were assumed by presence/absence analyses to have roughly uniform sequencing depth.

The sample taken for sequencing was PBMCs. The receptor comes from a man aged 18 to 30 in good health and CMV-seronegative. The V and J genes are TRBV5-5 and TRBJ2-7, with D maybe TRBD1 (6 bases). The CDR3 reads CASSAANRVHEQYF. The CDR3 DNA is TGTGCCAGCAGCGCCGCGAACAGGGTCCACGAGCAGTACTTC.